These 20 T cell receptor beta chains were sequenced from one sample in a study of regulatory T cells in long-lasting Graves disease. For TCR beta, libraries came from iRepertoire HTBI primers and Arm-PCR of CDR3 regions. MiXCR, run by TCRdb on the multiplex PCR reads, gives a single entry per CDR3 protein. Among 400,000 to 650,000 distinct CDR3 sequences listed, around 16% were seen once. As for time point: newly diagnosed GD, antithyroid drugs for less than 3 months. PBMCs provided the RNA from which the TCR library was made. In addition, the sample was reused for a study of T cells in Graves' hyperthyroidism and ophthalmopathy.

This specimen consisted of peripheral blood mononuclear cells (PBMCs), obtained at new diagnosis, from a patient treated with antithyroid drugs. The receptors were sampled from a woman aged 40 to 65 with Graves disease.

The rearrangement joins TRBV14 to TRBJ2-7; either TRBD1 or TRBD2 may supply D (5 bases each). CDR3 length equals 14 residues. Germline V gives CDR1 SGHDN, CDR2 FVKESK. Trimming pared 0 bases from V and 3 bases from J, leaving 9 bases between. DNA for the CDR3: TGTGCCAGCAGCCAAGATCTTGGGGGCTACGAGCAGTACTTC. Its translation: CASSQDLGGYEQYF. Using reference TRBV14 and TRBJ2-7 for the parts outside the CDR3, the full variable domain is EAGVTQFPSHSVIEKGQTVTLRCDPISGHDNLYWYRRVMGKEIKFLLHFVKESKQDESGMPNNRFLAERTGGTYSTLKVQPAELEDSGVYFCASSQDLGGYEQYFGPGTRLTVT.

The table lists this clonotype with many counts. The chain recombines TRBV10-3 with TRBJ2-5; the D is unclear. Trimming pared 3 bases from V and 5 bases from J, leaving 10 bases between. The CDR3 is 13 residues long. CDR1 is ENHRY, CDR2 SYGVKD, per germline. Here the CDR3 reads CAISDSTRETQYF. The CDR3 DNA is TGTGCCATCAGTGATTCGACCCGGGAGACCCAGTACTTC.

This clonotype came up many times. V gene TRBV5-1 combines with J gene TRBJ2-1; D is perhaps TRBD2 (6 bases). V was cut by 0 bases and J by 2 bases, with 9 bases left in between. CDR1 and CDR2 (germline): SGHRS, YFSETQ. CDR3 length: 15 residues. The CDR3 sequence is CASSLGGLPYNEQFF. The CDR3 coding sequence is TGCGCCAGCAGCTTGGGAGGACTACCCTACAATGAGCAGTTCTTC.

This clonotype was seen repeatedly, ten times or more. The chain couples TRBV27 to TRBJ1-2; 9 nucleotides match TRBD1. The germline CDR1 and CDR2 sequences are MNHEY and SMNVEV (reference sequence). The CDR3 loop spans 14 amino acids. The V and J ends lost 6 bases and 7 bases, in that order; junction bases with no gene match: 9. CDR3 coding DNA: TGTGCCAGCAGCCGTACAGGGGGACAGGGTGGCTACACCTTC. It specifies CASSRTGGQGGYTF.

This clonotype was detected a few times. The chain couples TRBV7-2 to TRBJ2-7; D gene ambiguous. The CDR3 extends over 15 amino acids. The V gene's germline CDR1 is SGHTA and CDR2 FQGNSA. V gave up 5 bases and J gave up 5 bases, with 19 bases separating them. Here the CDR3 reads CASSPARTVAHEQYF. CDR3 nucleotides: TGTGCCAGCAGCCCCGCCAGGACGGTTGCCCACGAGCAGTACTTC.

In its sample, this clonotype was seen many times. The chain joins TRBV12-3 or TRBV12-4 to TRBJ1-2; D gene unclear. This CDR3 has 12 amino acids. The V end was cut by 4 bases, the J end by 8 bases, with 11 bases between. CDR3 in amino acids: CASSSRLYGYTF. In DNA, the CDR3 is TGTGCCAGCAGTTCAAGGCTATACGGCTACACCTTC.

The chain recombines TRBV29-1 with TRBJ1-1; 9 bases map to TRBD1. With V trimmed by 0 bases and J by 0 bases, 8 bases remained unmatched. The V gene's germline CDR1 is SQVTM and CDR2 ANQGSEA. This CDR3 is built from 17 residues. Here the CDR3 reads CSVEDLGDRAMNTEAFF. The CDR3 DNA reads TGCAGCGTTGAAGATCTTGGGGACAGGGCCATGAACACTGAAGCTTTCTTT.

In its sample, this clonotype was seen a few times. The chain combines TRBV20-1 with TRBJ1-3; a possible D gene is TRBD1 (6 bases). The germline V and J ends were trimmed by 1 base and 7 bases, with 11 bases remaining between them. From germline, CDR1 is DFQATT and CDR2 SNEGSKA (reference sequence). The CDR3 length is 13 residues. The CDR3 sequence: CSARGEGGNTIYF. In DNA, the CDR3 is TGCAGTGCTAGAGGTGAAGGGGGGAACACCATATATTTT.

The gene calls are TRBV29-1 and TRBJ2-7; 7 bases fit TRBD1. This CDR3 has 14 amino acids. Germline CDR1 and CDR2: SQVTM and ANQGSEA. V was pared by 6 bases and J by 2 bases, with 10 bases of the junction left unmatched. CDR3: CSVRVDRAPYEQYF. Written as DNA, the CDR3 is TGCAGCGTGAGAGTTGACAGGGCGCCCTACGAGCAGTACTTC.

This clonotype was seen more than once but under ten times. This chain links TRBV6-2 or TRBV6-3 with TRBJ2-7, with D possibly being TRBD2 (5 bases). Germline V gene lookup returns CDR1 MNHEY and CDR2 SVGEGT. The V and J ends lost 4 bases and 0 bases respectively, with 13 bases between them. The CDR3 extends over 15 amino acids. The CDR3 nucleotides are TGTGCCAGCAGTTCTACAGCGGATCGCTCCTACGAGCAGTACTTC. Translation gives CASSSTADRSYEQYF.

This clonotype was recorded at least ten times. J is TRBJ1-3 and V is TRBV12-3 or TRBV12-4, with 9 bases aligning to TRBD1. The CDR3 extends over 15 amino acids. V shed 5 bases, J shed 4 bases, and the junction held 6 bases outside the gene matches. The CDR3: CASSPRTGAGNTIYF. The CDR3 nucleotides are TGTGCCAGCAGTCCCCGGACAGGGGCCGGAAACACCATATATTTT.

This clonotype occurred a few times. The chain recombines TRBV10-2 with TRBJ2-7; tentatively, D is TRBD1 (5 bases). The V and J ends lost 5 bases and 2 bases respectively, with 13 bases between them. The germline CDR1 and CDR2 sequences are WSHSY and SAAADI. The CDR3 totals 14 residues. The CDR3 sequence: CASSPRPGPYEQYF. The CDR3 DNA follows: TGCGCCAGCAGTCCTCGGCCAGGGCCCTACGAGCAGTACTTC.

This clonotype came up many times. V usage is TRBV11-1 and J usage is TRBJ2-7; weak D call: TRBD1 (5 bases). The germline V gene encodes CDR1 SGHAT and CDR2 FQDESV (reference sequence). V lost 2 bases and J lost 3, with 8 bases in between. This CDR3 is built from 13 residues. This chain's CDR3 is CASSLRRDYEQYF. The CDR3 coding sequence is TGTGCCAGCAGCTTACGCAGGGACTACGAGCAGTACTTC.

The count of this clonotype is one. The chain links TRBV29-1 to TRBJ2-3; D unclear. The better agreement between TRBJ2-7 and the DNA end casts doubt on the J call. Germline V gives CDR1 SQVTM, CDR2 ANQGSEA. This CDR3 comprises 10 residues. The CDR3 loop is CSVISPEQYF. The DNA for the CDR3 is TGCAGCGTTATTTCCCCCGAGCAGTACTTC.

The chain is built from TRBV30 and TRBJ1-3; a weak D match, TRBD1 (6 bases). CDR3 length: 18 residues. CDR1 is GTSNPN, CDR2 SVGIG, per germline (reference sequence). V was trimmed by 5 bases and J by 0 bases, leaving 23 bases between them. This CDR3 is CAWEDREIHLPSGNTIYF. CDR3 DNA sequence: TGTGCCTGGGAGGACAGAGAAATACACTTACCCTCTGGAAACACCATATATTTT.

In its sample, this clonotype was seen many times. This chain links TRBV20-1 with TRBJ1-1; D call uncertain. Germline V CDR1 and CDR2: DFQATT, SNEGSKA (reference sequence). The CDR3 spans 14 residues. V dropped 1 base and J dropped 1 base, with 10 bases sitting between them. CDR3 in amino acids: CSARVGGPNTEAFF. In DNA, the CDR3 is TGCAGTGCTAGAGTGGGAGGCCCGAACACTGAAGCTTTCTTT.

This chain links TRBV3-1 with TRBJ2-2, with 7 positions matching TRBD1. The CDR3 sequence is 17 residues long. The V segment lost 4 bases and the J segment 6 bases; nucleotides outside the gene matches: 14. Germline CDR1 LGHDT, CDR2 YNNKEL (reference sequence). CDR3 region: CASSPVEGLQGAGELFF. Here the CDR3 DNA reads TGTGCCAGCAGCCCCGTAGAGGGTCTGCAGGGGGCCGGGGAGCTGTTTTTT.

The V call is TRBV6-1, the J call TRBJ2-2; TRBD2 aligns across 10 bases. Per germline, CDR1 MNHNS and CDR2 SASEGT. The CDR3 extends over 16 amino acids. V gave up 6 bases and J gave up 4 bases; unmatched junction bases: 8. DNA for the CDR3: TGTGCCAGCAGCCCAGCGGGGGGGCTAGTCACCGGGGAGCTGTTTTTT. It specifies CASSPAGGLVTGELFF.

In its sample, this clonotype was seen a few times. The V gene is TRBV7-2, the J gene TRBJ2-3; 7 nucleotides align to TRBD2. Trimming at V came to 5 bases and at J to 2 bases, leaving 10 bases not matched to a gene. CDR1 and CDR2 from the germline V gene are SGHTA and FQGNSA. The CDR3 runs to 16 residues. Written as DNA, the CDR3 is TGTGCCAGCAGCCGGCAGTGGGGGACTACCACAGATACGCAGTATTTT. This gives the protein CASSRQWGTTTDTQYF. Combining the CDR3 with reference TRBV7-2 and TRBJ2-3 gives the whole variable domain GAGVSQSPSNKVTEKGKDVELRCDPISGHTALYWYRQSLGQGLEFLIYFQGNSAPDKSGLPSDRFSAERTGGSVSTLTIQRTQQEDSAVYLCASSRQWGTTTDTQYFGPGTRLTVL.

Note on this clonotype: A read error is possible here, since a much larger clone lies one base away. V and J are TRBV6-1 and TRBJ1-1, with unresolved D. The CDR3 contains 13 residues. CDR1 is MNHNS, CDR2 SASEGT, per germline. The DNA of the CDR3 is TGTGCCAGCAGTGATTGGGTGAACACTGGAGCTTTCTTT. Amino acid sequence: CASSDWVNTGAFF.